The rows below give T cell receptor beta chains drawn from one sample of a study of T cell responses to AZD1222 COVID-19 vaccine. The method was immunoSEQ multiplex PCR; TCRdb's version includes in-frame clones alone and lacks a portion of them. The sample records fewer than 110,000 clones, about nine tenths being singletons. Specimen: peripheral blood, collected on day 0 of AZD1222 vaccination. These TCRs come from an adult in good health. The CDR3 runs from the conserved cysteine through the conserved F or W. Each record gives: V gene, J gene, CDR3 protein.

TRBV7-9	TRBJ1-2	CASSGTGGWGNYGYTF
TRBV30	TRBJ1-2	CAWSVLGYGYTF
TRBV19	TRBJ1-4	CASRDRGGTNEKLFF
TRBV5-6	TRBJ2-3	CASSFGESDTQYF
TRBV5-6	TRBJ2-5	CASSFQRGGSGETQYF
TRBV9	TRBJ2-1	CASSVSGAEQFF
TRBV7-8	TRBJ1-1	CASSHYRGLSDTEAFF
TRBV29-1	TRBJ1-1	CSVDRGTEAFF
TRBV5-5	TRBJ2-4	CASSTKGNQRDIQYF
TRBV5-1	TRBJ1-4	CASSLTPNEKLFF
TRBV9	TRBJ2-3	CASSVEGPQAPYF
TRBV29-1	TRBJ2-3	CSVDVAGGLDTQYF
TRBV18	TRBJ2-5	CASSLGLWRQETQYF
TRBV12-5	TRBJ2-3	CASGLGTNTDTQYF
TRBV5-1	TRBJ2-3	CASSLGTAGEMDTQYF
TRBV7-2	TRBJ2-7	CASSTGSSYEQYF
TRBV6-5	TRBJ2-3	CASSYGSGGVDTQYF
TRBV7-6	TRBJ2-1	CASSLGLASYNEQFF
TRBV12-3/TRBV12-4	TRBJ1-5	CASSLGAAGQHF
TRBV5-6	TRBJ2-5	CASSLLGPDSLETQYF
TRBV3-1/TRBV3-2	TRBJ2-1	CASSHRFAGGPNNEQFF
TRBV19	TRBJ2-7	CASSEIRSYSYEQYF
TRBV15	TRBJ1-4	CATSRDIGTNEKLFF
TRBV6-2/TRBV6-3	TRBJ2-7	CASSEGQEAYEQYF
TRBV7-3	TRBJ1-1	CASSLRGALDTEAFF
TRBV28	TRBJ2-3	CASSQTGITDTQYF